Each of the 24 T cell receptor beta chains below was sequenced from the same sample in a study of cytomegalovirus exposure and HLA in healthy donors. The data were produced by immunoSEQ multiplex PCR, yet TCRdb's version contains in-frame clones alone and is incomplete. Of fewer than 120,000 clones listed, 88% are singletons. Source material: PBMCs. These receptors originate from a woman younger than 45 in good health and CMV-seropositive.

The chain links TRBV5-4 to TRBJ1-1, with 7 bases aligning to TRBD1. The CDR3 runs 15 residues. The germline CDR1 and CDR2 sequences are SGHNT and YYREEE (reference sequence). Germline trimming cut 2 bases from V and 0 bases from J; bases unmatched to any gene: 4. The CDR3 region has the DNA TGTGCCAGCAGCTTCCCCGACAGGGTGAACACTGAAGCTTTCTTT. Protein: CASSFPDRVNTEAFF.

This chain uses TRBV7-6 with TRBJ2-7; weak D call: TRBD1 (5 bases). Germline CDR1 SGHVS, CDR2 FNYEAQ. The CDR3 sequence is 13 residues long. V was shortened by 7 bases and J by 3 bases, with 13 bases between the two germline ends. Here the CDR3 DNA reads TGTGCCAGCACGGCAGGGAAGATCTACGAGCAGTACTTC. It specifies CASTAGKIYEQYF.

V and J are TRBV30 and TRBJ1-1, with TRBD1 matching 8 bases. There are 13 residues in the CDR3. CDR1 GTSNPN and CDR2 SVGIG come from the germline V gene (reference sequence). The V segment lost 2 bases and the J segment 7 bases; nucleotides outside the gene matches: 6. The CDR3 DNA is TGTGCCTGGAGTAGAGACAGGGGATTTGAAGCTTTCTTT. Translation gives CAWSRDRGFEAFF.

V gene TRBV6-6 combines with J gene TRBJ2-1; a possible D gene is TRBD1 (6 bases). V was clipped by 7 bases and J by 8 bases, with 9 bases between them. The CDR3 covers 11 residues. Germline lookup yields CDR1 MNHNY and CDR2 SVGAGI (reference sequence). The CDR3, as DNA: TGTGCCAGCACACAGGGTGATGAGCAGTTCTTC. The encoded protein is CASTQGDEQFF.

V usage is TRBV4-1 and J usage is TRBJ2-2, with 10 positions matching TRBD2. V lost 1 base and J lost 5; bases outside the gene matches: 10. Per the germline V gene, CDR1 is MGHRA and CDR2 is YSYEKL. The CDR3 totals 18 residues. CDR3 bases: TGCGCCAGCAGCCAAGCGGGGCTAGCGGGAGTAGGAACCGGGGAGCTGTTTTTT. This codes for CASSQAGLAGVGTGELFF.

The table lists this clone with a count of one. The chain employs TRBV7-6 and TRBJ2-7; tentative D call: TRBD1 (7 bases). Germline CDR1 is SGHVS and CDR2 is FNYEAQ. CDR3 length equals 15 residues. V lost 1 base and J 5 bases, leaving 15 bases between the germline ends. The CDR3 DNA follows: TGTGCCAGCAGCTTAGAGCCAGGGGGGTTCCACGAGCAGTACTTC. It yields the protein CASSLEPGGFHEQYF. The full variable domain, rest sourced from reference TRBV7-6 and TRBJ2-7, is GAGVSQSPRYKVTKRGQDVALRCDPISGHVSLYWYRQALGQGPEFLTYFNYEAQQDKSGLPNDRFSAERPEGSISTLTIQRTEQRDSAMYRCASSLEPGGFHEQYFGPGTRLTVT.

This clone was recorded once. The chain links TRBV6-5 to TRBJ1-1; D is uncertain. The CDR3 loop spans 14 amino acids. With 5 bases removed from V and 1 base from J, the gap between germline ends came to 11 bases. CDR1 and CDR2 (germline): MNHEY, SVGAGI. The CDR3 sequence: CASSRGAGNTEAFF. In nucleotides, the CDR3 is TGTGCCAGCAGTCGGGGTGCAGGGAACACTGAAGCTTTCTTT.

The chain joins TRBV2 to TRBJ2-4, with 7 bases fitting TRBD2. The CDR3 contains 16 residues. Per germline, CDR1 SNHLY and CDR2 FYNNEI. Trimming at V came to 2 bases and at J to 7 bases, leaving 11 bases not matched to a gene. DNA for the CDR3: TGTGCCAGCAGTGAACAGGCTAGCGGCCGATGGAACATTCAGTACTTC. It codes for CASSEQASGRWNIQYF. Full variable domain (rest looked up from reference TRBV2 and TRBJ2-4): EPEVTQTPSHQVTQMGQEVILRCVPISNHLYFYWYRQILGQKVEFLVSFYNNEISEKSEIFDDQFSVERPDGSNFTLKIRSTKLEDSAMYFCASSEQASGRWNIQYFGAGTRLSVL.

The J gene is TRBJ1-1, the V gene TRBV4-3; no definite D call. This CDR3 spans 13 amino acids. The V gene lost 3 bases and the J gene lost 5 bases, with 10 bases spanning the gap. Germline V gene lookup returns CDR1 LGHNA and CDR2 YSLEER. CDR3 in amino acids: CASSQGRWTEAFF. The CDR3 nucleotides read TGCGCCAGCAGCCAGGGGAGGTGGACTGAAGCTTTCTTT.

The chain combines TRBV4-2 with TRBJ2-7; tentatively, D is TRBD1 (5 bases). V shed 6 bases and J shed 0 bases, with 9 bases lying between them. The CDR3 is 13 amino acids. Germline V lookup: CDR1 LGHNA, CDR2 YNFKEQ. CDR3: CASRQALSYEQYF. Here the CDR3 DNA reads TGTGCCAGCAGACAGGCCCTCTCCTACGAGCAGTACTTC.

V gene TRBV30 combines with J gene TRBJ1-2; no firm D call. Per the germline V gene, CDR1 is GTSNPN and CDR2 is SVGIG (reference sequence). V was trimmed by 0 bases and J by 7 bases, leaving 15 bases between them. The CDR3 is made up of 14 amino acids. CDR3 DNA: TGTGCCTGGAGTGTAAGGAACTCAGGAGGTGGCTACACCTTC. As protein: CAWSVRNSGGGYTF.

This clone came up once. The chain is built from TRBV5-8 and TRBJ2-7; tentatively, D is TRBD1 (6 bases). This CDR3 is built from 14 residues. The germline V gene has CDR1 SGHTS and CDR2 YDEGEE. V was cut by 4 bases and J by 7 bases, with 18 bases left in between. The CDR3 region has the DNA TGTGCCAGCAGCAGACAGGTCCCCCTACGGGAGCAGTACTTC. It encodes CASSRQVPLREQYF.

This clone was detected only once. The J gene is TRBJ2-2, the V gene TRBV5-1; 7 bases fit TRBD1. J was trimmed by 6 bases and V by 5 bases; bases with no gene match: 16. CDR3 length: 17 amino acids. Germline-derived CDR1 and CDR2 are SGHRS and YFSETQ. The CDR3 sequence is CASRPRPGQVSAGELFF. The DNA for the CDR3 is TGCGCCAGCAGACCCCGGCCCGGACAGGTCTCGGCCGGGGAGCTGTTTTTT.

V gene TRBV28 combines with J gene TRBJ2-1, with 7 positions matching TRBD2. The CDR3 length is 14 residues. In germline, CDR1 is MDHEN, CDR2 SYDVKM. V shed 4 bases, J shed 7 bases, and the junction held 7 bases outside the gene matches. The CDR3 loop reads CASSYGGGQNEQFF. In DNA, the CDR3 is TGTGCCAGCAGTTATGGGGGGGGTCAGAATGAGCAGTTCTTC.

J is TRBJ1-3 and V is TRBV13; D is unclear. CDR1 and CDR2 (germline): PRHDT, FYEKMQ (reference sequence). The CDR3 sequence is 12 residues long. V lost 1 base to trimming and J lost 4 bases, with 2 bases between them. The CDR3 nucleotides read TGTGCCAGCAGCTTAGCAGGAAACACCATATATTTT. Protein product: CASSLAGNTIYF.

The chain uses TRBV5-1 and TRBJ2-7; 11 bases agree with TRBD2. The CDR3 is 16 residues long. J lost 2 bases, V lost 0 bases, and 4 bases had no gene match. CDR1 and CDR2 (germline): SGHRS, YFSETQ. This CDR3 is CASSLGGSGGAYEQYF. The CDR3 nucleotides read TGCGCCAGCAGCTTGGGTGGTAGCGGGGGGGCCTACGAGCAGTACTTC.

The chain links TRBV7-9 to TRBJ2-2; D is unclear. V was clipped by 9 bases and J by 6 bases, with 17 bases between them. The CDR3 sequence is 14 residues long. Germline CDR1 and CDR2: SEHNR and FQNEAQ (reference sequence). The chain's CDR3 is CASSVAGPPGELFF. The DNA for the CDR3 is TGTGCCAGTTCAGTGGCAGGCCCCCCCGGGGAGCTGTTTTTT. The full variable domain, in which reference TRBV7-9 and TRBJ2-2 provide the parts outside the CDR3, is DTGVSQNPRHKITKRGQNVTFRCDPISEHNRLYWYRQTLGQGPEFLTYFQNEAQLEKSRLLSDRFSAERPKGSFSTLEIQRTEQGDSAMYLCASSVAGPPGELFFGEGSRLTVL.

The chain couples TRBV30 to TRBJ2-1, with a possible D match to TRBD2 (5 bases). The CDR3 consists of 12 residues. The V end lost 5 bases, the J end lost 7 bases, and 12 bases lay between the germline ends. CDR1 is GTSNPN, CDR2 SVGIG, per germline (reference sequence). CDR3 in amino acids: CAWRPRGNEQFF. The CDR3 bases are TGTGCCTGGCGGCCTCGAGGGAATGAGCAGTTCTTC.

This clone was picked up a small number of times. V and J are TRBV2 and TRBJ2-7; D is uncertain. Germline V gene lookup returns CDR1 SNHLY and CDR2 FYNNEI. CDR3 size: 12 residues. V lost 6 bases, J lost 3 bases, and 9 bases lay in between. The CDR3 DNA follows: TGTGCCAGCAGATACTCAAGCTACGAGCAGTACTTC. Translation gives CASRYSSYEQYF. Looking up the rest from reference TRBV2 and TRBJ2-7 gives the full variable domain: EPEVTQTPSHQVTQMGQEVILRCVPISNHLYFYWYRQILGQKVEFLVSFYNNEISEKSEIFDDQFSVERPDGSNFTLKIRSTKLEDSAMYFCASRYSSYEQYFGPGTRLTVT.

The V call is TRBV7-9, the J call TRBJ1-2; 7 nucleotides align to TRBD1. The CDR3 is 15 residues long. Looked up from germline, CDR1 is SEHNR and CDR2 is FQNEAQ (reference sequence). Trimming at V came to 5 bases and at J to 2 bases, leaving 8 bases not matched to a gene. The CDR3 is CASSPRQGFNYGYTF. CDR3 sequence (DNA): TGTGCCAGCAGCCCCAGACAGGGATTCAACTATGGCTACACCTTC.

The chain has TRBV4-1 and TRBJ1-3, with TRBD1 identical over 7 bases. The length of the CDR3 is 18 residues. From germline, CDR1 is MGHRA and CDR2 YSYEKL. Losses at the gene ends were 4 bases for V and 0 bases for J; bases not matched to a gene: 12. The CDR3 region is CASSPYGTALISGNTIYF. The CDR3 DNA reads as TGCGCCAGCAGCCCGTACGGGACAGCACTCATCTCTGGAAACACCATATATTTT.

The V call is TRBV11-2, the J call TRBJ1-5, with D possibly TRBD1 on 6 matching bases. From germline, CDR1 is SGHAT and CDR2 FQNNGV. Deletions cut 0 bases from V and 5 bases from J, with 17 bases between. The CDR3 runs to 17 residues. CDR3 DNA sequence: TGTGCCAGCAGCTTAGATCGGCGAACAGGGCGCGATCAGCCCCAGCATTTT. Its protein product is CASSLDRRTGRDQPQHF.

Here the CDR3 DNA reads TGTGCCATCAGCAGTACAGACAGGGATCAGCCCCAGCATTTT. As protein: CAISSTDRDQPQHF. The chain joins TRBV10-3 to TRBJ1-5; 7 nucleotides agree with TRBD1. The CDR3 sequence is 14 residues long. V gave up 6 bases and J gave up 5 bases; unmatched junction bases: 7. CDR1 ENHRY and CDR2 SYGVKD come from the germline V gene.

CDR3 region: CASRLPTGEAGELFF. Written as DNA, the CDR3 is TGTGCCAGCAGACTTCCGACAGGGGAGGCCGGGGAGCTGTTTTTT. The chain couples TRBV28 to TRBJ2-2; 8 nucleotides match TRBD1. Per germline, CDR1 MDHEN and CDR2 SYDVKM. J was trimmed by 6 bases and V by 6 bases; bases with no gene match: 9. The CDR3 runs 15 residues. The complete variable domain, with remaining parts taken from reference TRBV28 and TRBJ2-2, reads DVKVTQSSRYLVKRTGEKVFLECVQDMDHENMFWYRQDPGLGLRLIYFSYDVKMKEKGDIPEGYSVSREKKERFSLILESASTNQTSMYLCASRLPTGEAGELFFGEGSRLTVL.